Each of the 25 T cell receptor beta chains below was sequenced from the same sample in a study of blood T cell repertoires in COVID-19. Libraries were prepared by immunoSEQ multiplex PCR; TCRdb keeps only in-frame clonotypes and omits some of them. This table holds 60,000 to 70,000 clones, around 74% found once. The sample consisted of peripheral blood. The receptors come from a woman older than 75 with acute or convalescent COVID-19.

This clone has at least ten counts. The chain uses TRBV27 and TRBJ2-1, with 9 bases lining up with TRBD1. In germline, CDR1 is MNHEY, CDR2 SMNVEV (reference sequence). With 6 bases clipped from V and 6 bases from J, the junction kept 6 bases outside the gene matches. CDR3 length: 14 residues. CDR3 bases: TGTGCCAGCAGCGGTACAGGGGGCTTCAATGAGCAGTTCTTC. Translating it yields CASSGTGGFNEQFF.

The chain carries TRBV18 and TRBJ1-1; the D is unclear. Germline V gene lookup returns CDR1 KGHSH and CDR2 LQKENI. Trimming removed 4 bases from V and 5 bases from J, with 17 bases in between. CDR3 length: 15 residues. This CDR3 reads CASSLAGGSATEAFF. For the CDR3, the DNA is TGTGCCAGCTCACTGGCGGGAGGGTCGGCAACTGAAGCTTTCTTT.

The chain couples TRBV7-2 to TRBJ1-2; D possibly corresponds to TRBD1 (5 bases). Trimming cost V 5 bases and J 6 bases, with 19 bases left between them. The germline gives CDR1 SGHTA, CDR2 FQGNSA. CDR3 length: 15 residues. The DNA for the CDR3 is TGTGCCAGCAGCGAGCCGGGACTGATTGTCCATGGCTACACCTTC. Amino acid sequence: CASSEPGLIVHGYTF. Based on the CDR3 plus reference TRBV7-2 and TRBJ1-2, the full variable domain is GAGVSQSPSNKVTEKGKDVELRCDPISGHTALYWYRQSLGQGLEFLIYFQGNSAPDKSGLPSDRFSAERTGGSVSTLTIQRTQQEDSAVYLCASSEPGLIVHGYTFGSGTRLTVV.

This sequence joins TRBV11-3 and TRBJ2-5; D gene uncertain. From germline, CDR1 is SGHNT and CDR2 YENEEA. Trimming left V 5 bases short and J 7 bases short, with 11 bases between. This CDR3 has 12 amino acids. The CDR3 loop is CASSEDSVTQYF. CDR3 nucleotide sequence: TGTGCCAGCAGCGAAGATTCGGTGACCCAGTACTTC.

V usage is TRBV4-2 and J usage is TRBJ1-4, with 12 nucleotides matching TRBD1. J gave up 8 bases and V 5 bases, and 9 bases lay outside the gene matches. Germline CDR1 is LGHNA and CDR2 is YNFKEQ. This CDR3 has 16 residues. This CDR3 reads CASSVPGQGAGEKLFF. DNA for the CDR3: TGTGCCAGCAGCGTCCCGGGACAGGGGGCAGGGGAAAAACTGTTTTTT.

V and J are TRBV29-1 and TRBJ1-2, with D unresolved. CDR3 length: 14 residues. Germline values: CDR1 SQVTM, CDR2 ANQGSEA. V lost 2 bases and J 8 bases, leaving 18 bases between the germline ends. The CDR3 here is CSVEPSRGSGGYTF. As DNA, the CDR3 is TGCAGCGTTGAACCCTCCCGGGGTTCTGGAGGCTACACCTTC. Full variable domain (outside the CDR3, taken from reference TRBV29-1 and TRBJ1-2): SAVISQKPSRDICQRGTSLTIQCQVDSQVTMMFWYRQQPGQSLTLIATANQGSEATYESGFVIDKFPISRPNLTFSTLTVSNMSPEDSSIYLCSVEPSRGSGGYTFGSGTRLTVV.

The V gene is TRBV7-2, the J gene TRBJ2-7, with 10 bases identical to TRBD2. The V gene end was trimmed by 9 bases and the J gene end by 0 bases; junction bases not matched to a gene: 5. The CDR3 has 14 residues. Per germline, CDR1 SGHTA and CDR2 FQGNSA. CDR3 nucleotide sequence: TGTGCCAGTAATAGCGGGAGGAACTCCTACGAGCAGTACTTC. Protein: CASNSGRNSYEQYF.

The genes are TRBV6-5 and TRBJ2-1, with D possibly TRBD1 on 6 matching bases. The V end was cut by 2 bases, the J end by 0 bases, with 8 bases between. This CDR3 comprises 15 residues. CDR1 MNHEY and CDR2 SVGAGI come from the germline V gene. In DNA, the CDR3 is TGTGCCAGCAGTTACGACAGGAGCTCCTACAATGAGCAGTTCTTC. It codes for CASSYDRSSYNEQFF.

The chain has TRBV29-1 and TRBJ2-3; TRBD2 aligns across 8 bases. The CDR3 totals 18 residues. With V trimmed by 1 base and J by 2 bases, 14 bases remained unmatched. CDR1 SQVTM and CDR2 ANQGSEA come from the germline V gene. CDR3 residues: CSVEGQGVAGIPTDTQYF. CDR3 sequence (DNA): TGCAGCGTTGAAGGACAAGGAGTAGCGGGAATACCCACAGATACGCAGTATTTT.

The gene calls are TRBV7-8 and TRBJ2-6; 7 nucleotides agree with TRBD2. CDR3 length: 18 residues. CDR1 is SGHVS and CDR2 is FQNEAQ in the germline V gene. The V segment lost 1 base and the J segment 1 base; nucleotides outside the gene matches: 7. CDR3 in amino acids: CASSLVAGRPSGANVLTF. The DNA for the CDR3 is TGTGCCAGCAGCTTAGTGGCCGGGAGGCCTTCTGGGGCCAACGTCCTGACTTTC.

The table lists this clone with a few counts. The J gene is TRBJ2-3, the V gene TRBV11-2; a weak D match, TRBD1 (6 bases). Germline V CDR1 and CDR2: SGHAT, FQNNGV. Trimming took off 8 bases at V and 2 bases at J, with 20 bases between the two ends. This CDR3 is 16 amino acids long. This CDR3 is CASEIGGRGFTDTQYF. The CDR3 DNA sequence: TGTGCCAGCGAAATTGGAGGCAGGGGATTCACAGATACGCAGTATTTT.

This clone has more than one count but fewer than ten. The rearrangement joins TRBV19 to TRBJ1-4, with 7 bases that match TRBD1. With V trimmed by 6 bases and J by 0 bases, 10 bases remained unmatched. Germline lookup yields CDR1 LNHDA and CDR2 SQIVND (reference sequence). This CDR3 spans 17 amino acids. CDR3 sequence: CASSHSRDRSTNEKLFF. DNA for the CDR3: TGTGCCAGTAGCCACTCACGGGACAGATCAACTAATGAAAAACTGTTTTTT.

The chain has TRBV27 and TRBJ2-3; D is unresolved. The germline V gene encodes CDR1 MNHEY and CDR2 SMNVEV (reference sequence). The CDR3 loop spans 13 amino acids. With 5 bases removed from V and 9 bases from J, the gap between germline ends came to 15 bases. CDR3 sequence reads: CASSTPSIKTQYF. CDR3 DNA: TGTGCCAGCAGTACCCCAAGCATTAAGACGCAGTATTTT.

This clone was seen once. The CDR3 DNA follows: TGTGCCAGCAGCTTAGCCAGGGCCCCTAACACTGAAGCTTTCTTT. Translating gives CASSLARAPNTEAFF. The gene calls are TRBV7-8 and TRBJ1-1, with D perhaps matching TRBD1 (5 bases). The V gene's germline CDR1 is SGHVS and CDR2 FQNEAQ. The CDR3 contains 15 residues. With 0 bases removed from V and 2 bases from J, the gap between germline ends came to 10 bases. The full variable domain, its missing parts supplied by reference TRBV7-8 and TRBJ1-1, is GAGVSQSPRYKVAKRGQDVALRCDPISGHVSLFWYQQALGQGPEFLTYFQNEAQLDKSGLPSDRFFAERPEGSVSTLKIQRTQQEDSAVYLCASSLARAPNTEAFFGQGTRLTVV.

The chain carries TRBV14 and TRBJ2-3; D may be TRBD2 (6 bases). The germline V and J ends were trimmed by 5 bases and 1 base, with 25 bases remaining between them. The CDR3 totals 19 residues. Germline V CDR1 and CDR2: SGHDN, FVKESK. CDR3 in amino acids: CASSLRASATLARTDTQYF. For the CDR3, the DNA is TGTGCCAGCAGCTTGCGCGCTAGCGCTACCCTGGCTCGCACAGATACGCAGTATTTT.

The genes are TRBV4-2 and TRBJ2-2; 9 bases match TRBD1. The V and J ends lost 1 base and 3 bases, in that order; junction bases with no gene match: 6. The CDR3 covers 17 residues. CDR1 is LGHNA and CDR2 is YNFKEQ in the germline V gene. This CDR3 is CASSQAAGTGHTGELFF. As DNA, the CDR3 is TGTGCCAGCAGCCAAGCGGCGGGGACAGGGCACACCGGGGAGCTGTTTTTT.

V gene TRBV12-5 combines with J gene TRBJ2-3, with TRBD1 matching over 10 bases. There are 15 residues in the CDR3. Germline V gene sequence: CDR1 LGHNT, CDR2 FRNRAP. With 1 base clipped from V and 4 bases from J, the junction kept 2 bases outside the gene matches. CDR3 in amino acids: CASGLGDRGSDTQYF. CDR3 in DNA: TGTGCTAGTGGTTTGGGGGACAGGGGATCAGATACGCAGTATTTT.

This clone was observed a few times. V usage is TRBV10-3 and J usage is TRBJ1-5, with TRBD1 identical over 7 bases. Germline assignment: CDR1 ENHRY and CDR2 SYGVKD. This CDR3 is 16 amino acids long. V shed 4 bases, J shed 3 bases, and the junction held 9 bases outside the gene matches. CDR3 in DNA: TGTGCCATCAGTGCACGGGACAGACGAACCAATCAGCCCCAGCATTTT. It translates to CAISARDRRTNQPQHF.

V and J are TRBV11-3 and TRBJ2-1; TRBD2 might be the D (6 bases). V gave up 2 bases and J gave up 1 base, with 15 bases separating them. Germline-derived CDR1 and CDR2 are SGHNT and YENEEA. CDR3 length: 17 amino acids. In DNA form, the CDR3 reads TGTGCCAGCAGCTTATACCGGGGGAGAGGTTCCTACAATGAGCAGTTCTTC. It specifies CASSLYRGRGSYNEQFF.

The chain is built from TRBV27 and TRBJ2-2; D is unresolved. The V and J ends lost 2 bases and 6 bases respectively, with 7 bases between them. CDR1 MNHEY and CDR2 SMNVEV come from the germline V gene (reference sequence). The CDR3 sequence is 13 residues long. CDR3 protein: CASSLRVAGELFF. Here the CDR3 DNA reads TGTGCCAGCAGTTTAAGAGTCGCCGGGGAGCTGTTTTTT.

CDR3 sequence reads: CASSVATTSGRGQETQYF. The CDR3, as DNA: TGTGCCAGCAGCGTAGCTACGACTAGCGGGAGGGGACAAGAGACCCAGTACTTC. The chain has TRBV9 and TRBJ2-5; the match to TRBD2 covers 14 bases. Germline V CDR1 and CDR2: SGDLS, YYNGEE. The CDR3 has 18 residues. V lost 0 bases, J lost 2 bases, and 6 bases stayed unmatched.

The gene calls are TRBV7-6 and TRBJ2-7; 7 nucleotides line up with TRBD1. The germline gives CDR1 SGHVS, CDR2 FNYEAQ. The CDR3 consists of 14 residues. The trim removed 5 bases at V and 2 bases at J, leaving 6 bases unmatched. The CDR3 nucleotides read TGTGCCAGCAGCCAAATGACAGGGACCTACGAGCAGTACTTC. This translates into CASSQMTGTYEQYF. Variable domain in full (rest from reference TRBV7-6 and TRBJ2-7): GAGVSQSPRYKVTKRGQDVALRCDPISGHVSLYWYRQALGQGPEFLTYFNYEAQQDKSGLPNDRFSAERPEGSISTLTIQRTEQRDSAMYRCASSQMTGTYEQYFGPGTRLTVT.

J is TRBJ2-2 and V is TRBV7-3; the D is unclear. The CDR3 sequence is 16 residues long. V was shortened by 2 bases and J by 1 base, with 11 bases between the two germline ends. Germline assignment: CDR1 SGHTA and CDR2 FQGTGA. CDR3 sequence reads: CASSLLNAKNTGELFF. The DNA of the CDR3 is TGTGCCAGCAGCTTATTGAATGCGAAGAACACCGGGGAGCTGTTTTTT. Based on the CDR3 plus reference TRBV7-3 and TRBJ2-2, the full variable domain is GAGVSQTPSNKVTEKGKYVELRCDPISGHTALYWYRQSLGQGPEFLIYFQGTGAADDSGLPNDRFFAVRPEGSVSTLKIQRTERGDSAVYLCASSLLNAKNTGELFFGEGSRLTVL.

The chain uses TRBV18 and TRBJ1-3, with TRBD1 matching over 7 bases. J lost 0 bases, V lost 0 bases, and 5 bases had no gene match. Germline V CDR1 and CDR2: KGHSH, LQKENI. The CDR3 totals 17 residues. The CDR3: CASSPPGGTASGNTIYF. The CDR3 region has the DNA TGTGCCAGCTCACCACCGGGCGGGACAGCCTCTGGAAACACCATATATTTT. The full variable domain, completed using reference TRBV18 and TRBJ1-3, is NAGVMQNPRHLVRRRGQEARLRCSPMKGHSHVYWYRQLPEEGLKFMVYLQKENIIDESGMPKERFSAEFPKEGPSILRIQQVVRGDSAAYFCASSPPGGTASGNTIYFGEGSWLTVV.

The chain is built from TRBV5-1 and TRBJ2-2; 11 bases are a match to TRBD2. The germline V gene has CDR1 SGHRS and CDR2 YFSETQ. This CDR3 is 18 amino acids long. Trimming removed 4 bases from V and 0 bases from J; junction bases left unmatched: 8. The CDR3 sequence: CASSIGTSGNANTGELFF. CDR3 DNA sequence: TGCGCCAGCAGCATCGGGACTAGCGGAAACGCGAACACCGGGGAGCTGTTTTTT.